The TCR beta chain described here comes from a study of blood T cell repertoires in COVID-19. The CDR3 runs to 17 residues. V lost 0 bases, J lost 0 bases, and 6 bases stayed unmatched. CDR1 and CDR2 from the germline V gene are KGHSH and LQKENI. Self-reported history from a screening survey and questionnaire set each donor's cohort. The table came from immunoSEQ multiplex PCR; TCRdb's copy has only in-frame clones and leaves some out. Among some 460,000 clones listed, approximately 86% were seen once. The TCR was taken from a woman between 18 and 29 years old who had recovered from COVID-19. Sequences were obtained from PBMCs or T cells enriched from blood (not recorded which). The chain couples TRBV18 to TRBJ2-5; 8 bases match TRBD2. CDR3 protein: CASSPPSGVGYQETQYF. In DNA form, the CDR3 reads TGTGCCAGCTCACCACCTAGCGGGGTCGGGTACCAAGAGACCCAGTACTTC.